The 21 T cell receptor beta chains listed next were all sequenced from one sample in a study of shared clonotypes between healthy human individuals. Here immunoSEQ multiplex PCR was the method, and the copy in TCRdb shows in-frame clones only, minus some. The table shows roughly 2 million clones, with 85% to 95% occurring only once. The specimen was naive CD4+ T cells sorted from blood. Subset defined: CD45RA+ positively selected. Receptors were obtained from a man aged 18-30 years in good health.

CDR3 nucleotides: TGCGCCAGCAGCCAAGGAACTGGACTAGCGGAGACCCAGTACTTC. This sequence encodes CASSQGTGLAETQYF. The genes are TRBV4-1 and TRBJ2-5; 9 nucleotides line up with TRBD2. Looked up from germline, CDR1 is MGHRA and CDR2 is YSYEKL. V trimming: 1 base; J trimming: 5 bases; junction bases outside the gene matches: 5. This CDR3 is built from 15 residues.

The chain joins TRBV6-5 to TRBJ1-2; the D is unclear. CDR1 and CDR2 (germline): MNHEY, SVGAGI. Deletions cut 0 bases from V and 8 bases from J, with 10 bases between. This CDR3 has 13 amino acids. For the CDR3, the DNA is TGTGCCAGCAGTTACTCAGGATGGGGAGGCTACACCTTC. Translated: CASSYSGWGGYTF.

The V call is TRBV19, the J call TRBJ2-3; D is undetermined. The V end lost 7 bases, the J end lost 1 base, and 9 bases lay between the germline ends. The germline CDR1 and CDR2 sequences are LNHDA and SQIVND (reference sequence). The CDR3 sequence is 13 residues long. CDR3 protein: CASTMLGTDTQYF. The CDR3, as DNA: TGTGCCAGTACCATGCTGGGCACAGATACGCAGTATTTT.

The chain couples TRBV11-3 to TRBJ2-3, with D possibly called TRBD1 or TRBD2 (5 bases each). V was trimmed by 5 bases and J by 3 bases, leaving 12 bases between them. The germline gives CDR1 SGHNT, CDR2 YENEEA. The CDR3 loop spans 14 amino acids. The CDR3 nucleotides are TGTGCCAGCAGCCCCGGAGAGGGGACAGATACGCAGTATTTT. Amino acid sequence: CASSPGEGTDTQYF.

The chain combines TRBV6-5 with TRBJ1-5; 8 bases fit TRBD1. Per the germline V gene, CDR1 is MNHEY and CDR2 is SVGAGI. V trimming: 6 bases; J trimming: 4 bases; junction bases outside the gene matches: 2. The CDR3 covers 13 residues. The CDR3, as DNA: TGTGCCAGCAGGGGACAGGCAAATCAGCCCCAGCATTTT. Translating it yields CASRGQANQPQHF.

The chain links TRBV18 to TRBJ1-2; TRBD1 matches at 10 bases. The CDR3 is 15 residues long. In germline, CDR1 is KGHSH, CDR2 LQKENI. V trimming: 3 bases; J trimming: 4 bases; junction bases outside the gene matches: 5. CDR3 DNA sequence: TGTGCCAGCTCACCGGGACAGGGGTATTTCTATGGCTACACCTTC. Translated: CASSPGQGYFYGYTF.

This clone was counted once. The chain couples TRBV10-2 to TRBJ2-7; D is unclear. The CDR3 is 11 amino acids. V gave up 5 bases and J gave up 6 bases, with 8 bases separating them. Germline-derived CDR1 and CDR2 are WSHSY and SAAADI. The CDR3 DNA sequence: TGCGCCAGCAGTAACCCTTCCGAGCAGTACTTC. Translated, it gives CASSNPSEQYF.

Remarks on this clone: Other DNA sequences of this sample code for an identical CDR3. The chain links TRBV5-4 to TRBJ1-5; perhaps TRBD1 as D (5 bases). The length of the CDR3 is 16 residues. V was clipped by 2 bases and J by 0 bases, with 12 bases between them. CDR1 is SGHNT, CDR2 YYREEE, per germline (reference sequence). In DNA, the CDR3 is TGTGCCAGCAGCTTTAGTACCGGGGGTAGCAATCAGCCCCAGCATTTT. Protein: CASSFSTGGSNQPQHF.

Details on this clone: This specimen includes other DNA sequences encoding the same CDR3. The chain links TRBV5-1 to TRBJ2-5, with 7 bases fitting TRBD1. The CDR3 totals 15 residues. CDR1 is SGHRS and CDR2 is YFSETQ in the germline V gene. Unmatched junction bases numbered 4, after V lost 0 bases and J lost 2 bases. The CDR3 region is CASSLEGQPQETQYF. DNA of the CDR3: TGCGCCAGCAGCTTGGAGGGACAGCCACAAGAGACCCAGTACTTC.

V gene TRBV19 combines with J gene TRBJ2-3, with a tentative D call TRBD2 (6 bases). Germline assignment: CDR1 LNHDA and CDR2 SQIVND (reference sequence). Deletions cut 6 bases from V and 14 bases from J, with 18 bases between. This CDR3 region has 12 residues. CDR3: CASRLGGGFRYF. Here the CDR3 DNA reads TGTGCCAGTAGGCTCGGTGGGGGGTTTAGGTATTTT.

This clone was found once. The rearrangement uses TRBV10-2 and TRBJ1-1, with a possible D match to TRBD1 (6 bases). This CDR3 contains 14 residues. Between the trimmed V and J ends, which lost 6 bases and 1 base, there was a span of 12 bases. CDR1 and CDR2 (germline): WSHSY, SAAADI. The CDR3 region has the DNA TGCGCCAGCAGCCCCCGGGGGGCGAACACTGAAGCTTTCTTT. Translating it yields CASSPRGANTEAFF.

With respect to this clone: Other DNA sequences in the sample encode the same CDR3. CDR3 in amino acids: CASSLSGGSSYEQYF. The CDR3, as DNA: TGTGCCAGCAGCCTAAGCGGGGGGTCCTCCTACGAGCAGTACTTC. The gene calls are TRBV27 and TRBJ2-7, with 9 positions matching TRBD2. This CDR3 is built from 15 residues. The V and J ends lost 6 bases and 0 bases, in that order; junction bases with no gene match: 6. CDR1 MNHEY and CDR2 SMNVEV come from the germline V gene (reference sequence).

The chain combines TRBV2 with TRBJ1-5, with 12 bases fitting TRBD1. The CDR3 consists of 18 residues. CDR1 is SNHLY, CDR2 FYNNEI, per germline. The V segment lost 4 bases and the J segment 1 base; nucleotides outside the gene matches: 8. CDR3 in DNA: TGTGCCAGCAGTGGAGGCGGGACAGGGGGCCTGAGCAATCAGCCCCAGCATTTT. As protein: CASSGGGTGGLSNQPQHF.

The V gene is TRBV9, the J gene TRBJ2-7, with TRBD1 matching 9 bases. The V segment lost 0 bases and the J segment 1 base; nucleotides outside the gene matches: 5. Germline lookup yields CDR1 SGDLS and CDR2 YYNGEE. There are 16 residues in the CDR3. The CDR3 DNA is TGTGCCAGCAGCGTAGAGGGACAGGGTCTTTCCTACGAGCAGTACTTC. Amino acid sequence: CASSVEGQGLSYEQYF.

The V and J genes are TRBV6-4 and TRBJ2-5; D is tentatively TRBD1 or TRBD2 (5 bases each). Trimming took 10 bases from V and 3 from J, leaving 21 bases between them. This CDR3 region has 15 residues. Germline assignment: CDR1 MRHNA and CDR2 SNTAGT. Written as DNA, the CDR3 is TGTGCCAACTCCCCAACGAGGGGCCCAGAAGAGACCCAGTACTTC. This encodes CANSPTRGPEETQYF.

V gene TRBV7-9 combines with J gene TRBJ2-1; TRBD1 is a possible D gene (6 bases). Germline V CDR1 and CDR2: SEHNR, FQNEAQ (reference sequence). The CDR3 runs 16 residues. The ends were cut back, 0 bases at V and 3 bases at J, with 12 bases in the middle. For the CDR3, the DNA is TGTGCCAGCAGCTTAGCCTGGGACATAAACTACAATGAGCAGTTCTTC. Protein: CASSLAWDINYNEQFF.

For this clone: Other DNA sequences in the same sample also yield this CDR3. The chain carries TRBV6-5 and TRBJ1-1; D unresolved. In germline, CDR1 is MNHEY, CDR2 SVGAGI. This CDR3 comprises 13 residues. V lost 5 bases to trimming and J lost 1 base, with 8 bases between them. The CDR3 region is CASSRTANTEAFF. The CDR3 DNA is TGTGCCAGCAGTCGGACGGCGAACACTGAAGCTTTCTTT.

The chain joins TRBV30 to TRBJ1-1; D ambiguous. This CDR3 comprises 12 residues. V was clipped by 5 bases and J by 0 bases, with 7 bases between them. Germline CDR1 GTSNPN, CDR2 SVGIG (reference sequence). As DNA, the CDR3 is TGTGCCTGGGCGGTGATGAACACTGAAGCTTTCTTT. Amino acid sequence: CAWAVMNTEAFF.

J is TRBJ2-7 and V is TRBV5-5; TRBD1 matches at 7 bases. The CDR3 length is 15 residues. J gave up 4 bases and V 0 bases, and 7 bases lay outside the gene matches. Germline CDR1 SGHKS, CDR2 YYEKEE (reference sequence). Here the CDR3 DNA reads TGTGCCAGCAGCTTGGGACAGGGAATAAATTACGAGCAGTACTTC. Amino acid sequence: CASSLGQGINYEQYF.

Ten or more counts support this clone. The rearrangement joins TRBV29-1 to TRBJ1-4; the match to TRBD1 covers 8 bases. With 6 bases clipped from V and 8 bases from J, the junction kept 8 bases outside the gene matches. The CDR3 spans 13 residues. In germline, CDR1 is SQVTM, CDR2 ANQGSEA. This CDR3 is CSVGAGGKEKLFF. CDR3 nucleotides: TGCAGCGTGGGAGCAGGGGGCAAGGAAAAACTGTTTTTT.

The sample holds one count of this clone. The chain employs TRBV30 and TRBJ2-7; 7 positions agree with TRBD2. The CDR3 totals 15 residues. Germline V CDR1 and CDR2: GTSNPN, SVGIG (reference sequence). J was trimmed by 2 bases and V by 2 bases; bases with no gene match: 9. The CDR3 DNA reads as TGTGCCTGGAGTCTTACCGGGGGGACCACCTACGAGCAGTACTTC. It is translated as CAWSLTGGTTYEQYF.